This T cell receptor beta chain was obtained from a study of T cell repertoires in cytomegalovirus infection. The overall study: Both a matching HLA type and CMV infection were indicated by public TCR beta signatures.

This CDR3 is built from 16 residues. Germline CDR1 and CDR2: SGHVS and FNYEAQ. V was pared by 1 base and J by 4 bases, with 17 bases between. This clonotype was observed many times. The antigen is not known. One entry per CDR3 protein results from TCRdb running MiXCR on the reads. Of 170,000 or so distinct CDR3 sequences listed, 14% are singletons. The study's findings and limits: Predominance within the ex vivo response was attributable to HLA-C-restricted CMV-specific TCR beta clonotypes.

Sequencing was done on a sample of PBMCs. The chain employs TRBV7-6 and TRBJ2-7; D unclear. This TCR was recovered from a human donor in good health (CMV status not recorded). Some clones in this sample may be carry-over from other donors' samples. The CDR3 is CASSLGQKVGKYEQYF. CDR3 sequence (DNA): TGTGCCAGCAGCTTAGGGCAAAAGGTGGGGAAATACGAGCAGTACTTC.